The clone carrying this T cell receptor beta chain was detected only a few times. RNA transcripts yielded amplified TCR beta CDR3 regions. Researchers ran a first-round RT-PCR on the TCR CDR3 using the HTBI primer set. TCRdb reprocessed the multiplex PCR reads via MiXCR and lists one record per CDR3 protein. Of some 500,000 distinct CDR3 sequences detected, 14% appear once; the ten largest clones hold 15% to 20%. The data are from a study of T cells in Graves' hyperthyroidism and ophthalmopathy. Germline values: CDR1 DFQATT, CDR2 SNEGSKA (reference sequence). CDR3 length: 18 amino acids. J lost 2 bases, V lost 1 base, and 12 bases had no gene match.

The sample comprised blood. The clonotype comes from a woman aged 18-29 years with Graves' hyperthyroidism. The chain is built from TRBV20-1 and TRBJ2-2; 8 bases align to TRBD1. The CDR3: CSARGPGGPLVNTGELFF. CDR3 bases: TGCAGTGCTAGAGGCCCAGGGGGCCCCCTGGTAAACACCGGGGAGCTGTTTTTT.